This TCR beta chain derives from a study of T cell clones after liver transplantation. For the study at large: Without induction therapy, subjects received standard immunosuppression until 12-24 months post-transplant.

Germline V lookup: CDR1 SEHNR, CDR2 FQNEAQ (reference sequence). The V end was cut by 0 bases, the J end by 3 bases, with 16 bases between. The CDR3 has 17 amino acids. Whole-study findings and limits: Conclusions were preliminary, with small, heterogeneous patient groups. Graft donor-reactive T cells possibly entered the graft instead of undergoing deletion.

Clones were read by immunoSEQ multiplex PCR, and TCRdb kept only the in-frame ones, dropping some. The sample yields 6,500 to 8,000 clones, about three quarters seen once. This clone was recorded only once. Its target is not known. CD3+CD4+ and CD3+CD8+ cells were FACS-sorted from thawed unstimulated PBMCs. The receptor comes from a human donor who received a liver transplant. The chain recombines TRBV7-9 with TRBJ2-3; D is undetermined. Sequencing was performed on CD8+ T cells from blood, taken before liver transplant. The DNA for the CDR3 is TGTGCCAGCAGCTTAGCGCCACAGTTTACGACAACAGATACGCAGTATTTT. Translation: CASSLAPQFTTTDTQYF.